This T cell receptor (beta chain) was sequenced in a study of blood T cell repertoires in COVID-19 (TCRdb year 2020). As for the study more broadly: Samples covering the acute and convalescent phases of COVID-19 were provided by collaborators in the United States, Italy and Spain. The material from the prospective study consisted of cDNA or gDNA derived from T cells, B-cell-depleted T cells, or PBMCs. Deeply sampled blood TCRbeta repertoires from subjects exposed to, actively infected with, or recovered from COVID-19 were included in the dataset. The repertoires were released in a freely available public database meant as a resource for research on the immune response to SARS-CoV-2. Samples were obtained from the ongoing ImmuneRACE study (first 160 participants) and from 1,000 to 1,500 subjects provided by 6 global collaborators. The sample metadata nearly always contained a de-identified subject ID, COVID-19 status, age in years and sex. Where available, HLA class I and class II types were taken from metadata supplied by the sample provider and were not determined by assay-based typing.

TCRbeta CDR3 regions were amplified from genomic DNA by means of the immunoSEQ Assay, a bias-controlled multiplex PCR. For the original study's pipeline: Within the assay, amplification of reference gene primers was used to estimate how many nucleated cells each sample contained. To quantify the absolute abundance of each unique TCRbeta CDR3 rearrangement, sequence reads were collapsed and filtered. For each sample, productive Simpson clonality was calculated as the square root of Simpson's diversity index across productive rearrangements. TCRdb retrieved this table from immuneACCESS and kept in-frame rearrangements only. Not all clones are present; in checked studies, unresolved V genes account for under half, and no reason is known for the remainder. For V, J and clone size, that table is used; D and trimming come from the DNA. The sample records 150,000 or so clones, roughly four fifths of which are singletons. Roughly 15% of the sample comes from the top ten.

On the study overall, not on this receptor specifically: The quantity of clinical and demographic metadata differed by source and by participant and was supplied without curation.

The collaborating institutions used their own protocols to collect whole blood in K2EDTA tubes. For TCRbeta analysis, collaborators shipped samples in one of three forms: frozen whole blood, isolated PBMCs, or DNA extracted from either of those sample types. The CDR3, from cysteine to phenylalanine, totals 16 residues. CDR3 DNA is the only sequence kept; it has 48 bases, read in frame from the first base. Trimming takes 5 bases off V and 9 bases off J; junction bases not matched to a gene: 10. The germline V gene (reference sequence) provides CDR1 LGHDT and CDR2 YNNKEL. Turning to this clone: The specificity of this receptor is unknown. Nothing much larger sits one base from this clone, and base qualities are not available.

The clonotype originates from a human donor with acute or convalescent COVID-19. The donor label of this sample is uncertain. Recombination connected TRBV3-1 (or the pseudogene TRBV3-2) to TRBJ2-4, with 13 middle bases fitting TRBD2. Sequencing used peripheral blood. The CDR3 reads CASSTRTSGGMAIQYF. In nucleotides, the sequence is TGTGCCAGCAGCACCCGGACTAGCGGGGGTATGGCCATTCAGTACTTC.